In its sample, the clone carrying this T cell receptor (beta chain) was seen a few times. The sample belongs to a study of blood T cell repertoires in COVID-19. Study-level information: Sites across the United States, Italy and Spain contributed samples from acute and convalescent COVID-19. Sources were T cells, B-cell-depleted T cells, or PBMCs; the material itself was cDNA or gDNA.

Germline CDR1 and CDR2: MNHEY and SMNVEV (reference sequence). CDR3 length: 13 residues. V shed 6 bases, J shed 9 bases, and the junction held 11 bases outside the gene matches. In the authors' workflow: Estimates of nucleated cell counts were drawn from the amplification of reference gene primers. Profiling relied on immunoSEQ multiplex PCR, and the TCRdb table lists in-frame clones only, not all of them. V, J and clone size derive from that table, while D and trimming were established from the DNA sequence. This sample carries 68,000 or so clones, about 80% of them seen once, and the ten largest clones take roughly 21%.

The clonotype was recovered from a human donor in a cohort sampled during active COVID-19. Input material: peripheral blood. This chain joins TRBV27 and TRBJ2-7, with 7 positions matching TRBD1. CDR3 amino acids: CASSSGTARRQYF. The CDR3 DNA sequence: TGTGCCAGCAGCTCCGGGACAGCAAGGAGGCAGTACTTC.